The T cell receptor (beta chain) described here comes from a study of T cells after yellow fever vaccination (dated 2019 in TCRdb). Concerning the study at large: The SMART-Seq v4 Ultra Low Input RNA kit was used to prepare libraries from fractions with low cell numbers. To track T-cell clones before and after primary and booster YFV17D yellow fever vaccination, bulk TCR alpha and beta repertoires were sequenced longitudinally. Bulk PBMC replicates and cell subsets were isolated from blood drawn at multiple timepoints before and after both primary and secondary immunization. The cohort comprised two healthy male donors, one aged 18 to 29 and one aged 30 to 40 years. What the authors observed across the whole study: Most clones expanded after primary vaccination (around 96% of CD4 and roughly 91% of CD8) were re-detected after the booster, suggesting that broad memory maintenance occurred. A small share of clonotypes occurred in both CD4 and CD8 compartments, likely arising from convergent recombination. Compared with the primary T-cell response, the secondary T-cell response was weaker but faster, peaking on day 5 rather than day 15. Because the study included only a couple of donors, the extent to which the findings can be generalized is limited. Because abundant contaminating clonotypes from the bulk population could be contained in FACS-sorted repertoires, computational filtering was required.

Synthesis of TCR cDNA relied on 5'RACE template switching, a step that introduced a universal primer site along with unique molecular identifiers. cDNA synthesis was primed from both the TCR alpha and TCR beta constant segments. Two PCR steps were used to amplify libraries, with sample barcodes and sequencing adapters being added in the second step. Sequencing of libraries was performed on Illumina HiSeq 2500 (2x100 bp) or NovaSeq (2x150 bp). The original methods were these. MIGEC was used to demultiplex reads and collapse the reads into UMI consensus sequences, and MiXCR was used for V(D)J alignment. Vaccine-responding clonotypes were defined with edgeR using replicate PBMC samples, requiring FDR below 0.01 and a log2 fold change above 5 up to day 15. CD4 or CD8 identity was assigned to each bulk clonotype according to whether the clonotype was present at higher abundance in the sequenced CD4 repertoire or the sequenced CD8 repertoire. Through fastp at Q25 and MiXCR, TCRdb rebuilt clones from the public reads, retaining in-frame beta chains. Merged by CDR3 protein, the rows form single entries marked with the most common genes and DNA. The V and J calls come from TCRdb's annotation, not from the publication. The table for this sample lists 500,000 to 650,000 distinct CDR3 sequences; about 12% of them were counted only once. Around 14% of the sample lies in the top ten.

CDR1 and CDR2, looked up from the germline V gene, are SGDLS and YYNGEE. V is shortened by 0 bases, J by 2 bases, and the region joining them spans 8 bases. Its CDR3 holds 14 amino acids, cysteine through phenylalanine. Only the CDR3 part of the read is kept: 42 bases, read in frame from the first base. Turning to this clonotype: Its specific antigen is unknown. It has no much larger one-base neighbor in the sample; base qualities were not kept.

What the treatment or condition label conveys for this sample: live attenuated yellow fever vaccine strain. Two biological replicates of bulk PBMCs were collected at each blood-draw timepoint. PBMCs were isolated from peripheral blood using a standard Ficoll-Paque protocol. RNA was extracted with TriZol from bulk PBMCs, CD4 and CD8 fractions, and dextramer-positive and dextramer-negative fractions. This specimen consisted of PBMCs, obtained on the day of the yellow fever booster vaccination. The receptor chain draws on TRBV9 and TRBJ1-2; the D gene assignment is ambiguous. This receptor was identified in a man aged 25-45 years who received the YFV17D yellow fever vaccine. The CDR3 has the sequence CASSVGGRNYGYTF. Read as DNA, the sequence is TGTGCCAGCAGCGTAGGTGGGAGGAACTATGGCTACACCTTC.